A selection of T cell receptor beta chains follows, all from one sample in a study of T cells after yellow fever vaccination. TCRdb called the 5' RACE reads again in MiXCR, with one record for every CDR3 protein. This table holds 170,000 or so distinct CDR3 sequences, approximately 6.2% found once. The input for sequencing was CD4+ T cells sorted from PBMCs, taken on the day of the first yellow fever vaccination. The source of these receptors is a man aged 18 to 29 who received the YFV17D yellow fever vaccine. Each CDR3 is given with its conserved first and last residue.

>16|TRBV6-5|TRBJ1-4
CASSYGQFATNEKLFF
>14|TRBV6-2/TRBV6-3|TRBJ1-2
CASSRVADAYGYTF
>15|TRBV7-2|TRBJ1-1
CASSPSGLLNTEAFF
>15|TRBV6-1|TRBJ2-4
CASSPRRLAKNIQYF
>16|TRBV4-1|TRBJ2-5
CASSPRDWEGLATQYF
>15|TRBV6-1|TRBJ2-6
CASSKHVSGANVLTF
>13|TRBV6-2/TRBV6-3|TRBJ1-1
CASRRSMNTEAFF
>14|TRBV5-1|TRBJ2-3
CASSGGDRGDTQYF
>13|TRBV27|TRBJ1-2
CASWTGANYGYTF
>16|TRBV15|TRBJ2-3
CATSRPQGLGTDTQYF
>14|TRBV12-3/TRBV12-4|TRBJ2-7
CASSFKGSGGTQYF
>13|TRBV19|TRBJ2-2
CASSMGNTGELFF
>14|TRBV5-1|TRBJ1-5
CASSIPGINQPQHF
>14|TRBV20-1|TRBJ2-7
CSASAGTLNYEQYF
>14|TRBV5-1|TRBJ1-6
CASRFKGAESPLHF
>16|TRBV5-1|TRBJ2-2
CASSLESGRYTGELFF
>13|TRBV7-3|TRBJ2-3
CASSLFEGTDLYF
>12|TRBV12-3/TRBV12-4|TRBJ1-1
CASGRAATEAFF
>12|TRBV5-6|TRBJ1-1
CASSLGLGQAFF
>15|TRBV10-2|TRBJ2-3
CASLDGQGSTDTQYF
>12|TRBV5-1|TRBJ2-5
CASSGDRTAQYF
>14|TRBV29-1|TRBJ1-2
CSVARGGAVDGYTF
>14|TRBV7-2|TRBJ2-3
CASSLQASADTQYF
>13|TRBV20-1|TRBJ1-1
CSARDTRNTEAFF
>16|TRBV7-2|TRBJ2-5
CASSSAWRSYQETQYF
>15|TRBV5-1|TRBJ1-5
CASSLATGKGQPQHF
>15|TRBV20-1|TRBJ2-3
CSAPALSSSTDTQYF
>11|TRBV6-2/TRBV6-3|TRBJ2-1
CASSVANEQFF
>16|TRBV4-2|TRBJ2-3
CASSQVGHQSTDTQYF
>17|TRBV2|TRBJ1-6
CASQLTAGSSYNSPLHF
>14|TRBV18|TRBJ1-1
CASSLTEGDTEAFF
>15|TRBV20-1|TRBJ2-3
CSASLAGGHGDTQYF
>16|TRBV19|TRBJ2-1
CASINHGGPLGNEQFF
>11|TRBV12-3/TRBV12-4|TRBJ1-2
CASRAGYGYTF
>16|TRBV4-1|TRBJ1-4
CASSQEYDSSNEKLFF
>15|TRBV11-2|TRBJ2-3
CASGPRAGYTDTQYF
>17|TRBV4-3|TRBJ2-4
CASSPLGLADSKNIQYF
>17|TRBV4-3|TRBJ2-2
CASSRRRTGADTGELFF
>16|TRBV5-1|TRBJ2-3
CASSDNSGGVTDTQYF
>14|TRBV5-1|TRBJ2-3
CATRSPSGADTQYF
>15|TRBV5-1|TRBJ2-3
CASSRGGHHTDTQYF
>16|TRBV12-3/TRBV12-4|TRBJ1-5
CASSFVPDRGIGPQHF
>18|TRBV4-2|TRBJ2-3
CASSRKRTGEGGTDTQYF
>12|TRBV12-3/TRBV12-4|TRBJ1-2
CASSSLRGRYTF
>14|TRBV5-6|TRBJ2-5
CASSFGTGEETQYF
>15|TRBV29-1|TRBJ2-3
CSASRGMIRTDTQYF
>14|TRBV20-1|TRBJ1-6
CSARQSSYNSPLHF
>15|TRBV4-1|TRBJ1-5
CASRPGQFSNQPQHF
>15|TRBV24-1|TRBJ2-3
CATSDSRTIPDTQYF